This entry features one TCR beta chain sequence. Its specificity is not known. This sample stems from a study of cytomegalovirus exposure and HLA in healthy donors. General study findings and limits: The classifier, whose performance was assessed in both the original and validation cohorts, reportedly diagnosed cytomegalovirus status with high specificity and sensitivity. After further analysis at a later stage, roughly 15,000 TCR beta sequences were associated with HLA alleles at 0.05 false discovery rate. An observed cluster of highly shared sequence variants was recorded as a likely sequencing artifact. Cytomegalovirus association was assigned to approximately 180 TCR beta chains.

The PCR had 60 Vbeta and 13 Jbeta primers. Some clones are missing from TCRdb's copy, which holds only in-frame ones; the method was immunoSEQ multiplex PCR. The table shows 110,000 or so clones, with around 82% occurring only once. The CDR3 totals 22 residues. Sequences were obtained from PBMCs. This receptor was obtained from a woman under 40 in good health and CMV-seropositive. V and J are TRBV1 and TRBJ2-6; TRBD2 is the table's D call, not checked against the DNA. TRBV1 is a known pseudogene. The DNA for the CDR3 is TGCACCAGCAGCCAAGTTTCATGCTATTGGGGGGAGGTTCTTTCTGGGGCCAACGTCCTGACTTTC. It yields the protein CTSSQVSCYWGEVLSGANVLTF.